This T cell receptor beta chain was observed in a study of blood T cell repertoires in COVID-19. Whole-study context: The analysed material was cDNA or gDNA that came from T cells, B-cell-depleted T cells, or PBMCs.

Assay: immunoSEQ multiplex PCR; the TCRdb copy retains only in-frame clones and omits some. The sample has around 170,000 clones, 65% to 90% seen once. Germline CDR1 reads LGHDT; CDR2 reads YNNKEL (reference sequence). V gave up 4 bases and J gave up 6 bases; unmatched junction bases: 10. The CDR3 contains 18 residues. Sequences were obtained from peripheral blood. This sequence was found in a middle-aged man with active or convalescent COVID-19. The chain uses TRBV3-1 (or the pseudogene TRBV3-2) and TRBJ2-2; 14 nucleotides align to TRBD2. The CDR3 protein is CASSPLYGLAGGPGELFF. The CDR3, as DNA: TGTGCCAGCAGCCCGCTGTACGGACTAGCGGGAGGTCCCGGGGAGCTGTTTTTT.